Reported below is one T cell receptor (beta chain). Its antigen remains unknown. The data were produced by immunoSEQ multiplex PCR, yet TCRdb's version contains in-frame clones alone and is incomplete. The sample carries around 70,000 clones, around nine tenths recorded once. These data come from a study of a mutant IDH1 vaccine in newly diagnosed glioma. Study-wide context: Vaccine administration was initiated 4-6 weeks following radiotherapy alone, or with temozolomide cycles. Study conclusions and caveats: Seemingly, pseudoprogression had no relation to changes in the top peripheral T cell clonotypes.

Time point indicated: week 35, safety follow-up. The study gave 300 ug of mutant IDH1 20-mer peptide per vaccine dose, with topical imiquimod. In every donor, the tumor was a new WHO grade 3 or 4 IDH1-mutant, ATRX-lost astrocytoma. V lost 2 bases, J lost 7 bases, and 6 bases stayed unmatched. The germline gives CDR1 SGHNT, CDR2 YYREEE (reference sequence). This CDR3 comprises 15 residues. The chain carries TRBV5-4 and TRBJ2-1; TRBD2 matches 10 bases. This clonotype originated in a man aged 25 to 45 with glioma. The sequencing here drew on PBMCs, taken from a glioma patient whose treatment included an IDH1 peptide vaccine. The CDR3 DNA reads as TGTGCCAGCAGCTTAAGCGGGGGGGCCGTGAATGAGCAGTTCTTC. This sequence encodes CASSLSGGAVNEQFF.